The 18 T cell receptor beta chains below come from one sample, sequenced in a study of blood T cell repertoires in COVID-19. Using immunoSEQ multiplex PCR, the repertoire was profiled, and TCRdb retains in-frame clones only, with some absent. The data show around 360,000 clones, with about 88% seen just once and approximately 3.1% held by the top ten. The sequenced material came from PBMCs or T cells enriched from blood (not recorded which). The source is a woman in her 30s who had recovered from COVID-19.

The chain couples TRBV5-1 to TRBJ2-1; the match to TRBD1 covers 7 bases. The CDR3 is 17 amino acids. Trimming removed 3 bases from V and 3 bases from J; junction bases left unmatched: 12. Looked up from germline, CDR1 is SGHRS and CDR2 is YFSETQ. CDR3 bases: TGCGCCAGCAGCTACCAAGCCGGGACAGATAACTACAATGAGCAGTTCTTC. Translation: CASSYQAGTDNYNEQFF.

This chain uses TRBV7-9 with TRBJ1-2; maybe TRBD1 (6 bases). V was clipped by 3 bases and J by 4 bases, with 12 bases between them. CDR1 is SEHNR and CDR2 is FQNEAQ in the germline V gene (reference sequence). The length of the CDR3 is 14 residues. CDR3 residues: CASSFPGAPYGYTF. CDR3 DNA: TGTGCCAGCAGCTTCCCAGGGGCCCCCTATGGCTACACCTTC.

The chain has TRBV29-1 and TRBJ2-7, with 12 bases identical to TRBD2. The CDR3 covers 13 residues. The V gene's germline CDR1 is SQVTM and CDR2 ANQGSEA. The trim removed 4 bases at V and 7 bases at J, leaving 5 bases unmatched. CDR3 region: CSVVLAGGREQYF. CDR3 DNA: TGCAGCGTTGTGCTAGCGGGAGGGAGGGAGCAGTACTTC.

As to this clone: The same CDR3 is also encoded by other DNA sequences in this sample. The chain links TRBV5-1 to TRBJ1-3; D gene uncertain. The V and J ends lost 2 bases and 4 bases respectively, with 7 bases between them. Looked up from germline, CDR1 is SGHRS and CDR2 is YFSETQ. The CDR3 contains 13 residues. The CDR3 coding sequence is TGCGCCAGCAGCTTTAGCCAAGGAAACACCATATATTTT. Translation: CASSFSQGNTIYF.

The V call is TRBV6-2 or TRBV6-3, the J call TRBJ2-7, with a tentative D call TRBD1 (6 bases). With 5 bases removed from V and 2 bases from J, the gap between germline ends came to 22 bases. Per the germline V gene, CDR1 is MNHEY and CDR2 is SVGEGT. The CDR3 extends over 17 amino acids. As DNA, the CDR3 is TGTGCCAGCAGTAAGTCCCCCGTCGGGACATTACCCTACGAGCAGTACTTC. This gives the protein CASSKSPVGTLPYEQYF.

The gene calls are TRBV18 and TRBJ1-6, with 8 bases matching TRBD1. The germline CDR1 and CDR2 sequences are KGHSH and LQKENI. The CDR3 length is 13 residues. V shed 10 bases and J 7 bases; nucleotides not matched to a gene: 6. Here the CDR3 DNA reads TGTGCCACCAACGGACAGGGCAATTCACCCCTCCACTTT. Protein product: CATNGQGNSPLHF.

This clone was seen only once. The V gene is TRBV5-1, the J gene TRBJ2-7; TRBD1 agrees at 10 bases. Germline-derived CDR1 and CDR2 are SGHRS and YFSETQ. Losses at the gene ends were 4 bases for V and 4 bases for J; bases not matched to a gene: 8. CDR3 size: 15 residues. DNA for the CDR3: TGCGCCAGCAGCGAAGTCGACAGGGGGCGATACGAGCAGTACTTC. Its translation is CASSEVDRGRYEQYF.

The chain recombines TRBV11-2 with TRBJ2-7, with 10 positions matching TRBD2. The CDR3 is made up of 13 amino acids. CDR1 is SGHAT and CDR2 is FQNNGV in the germline V gene. Trimming at V came to 4 bases and at J to 4 bases, leaving 1 base not matched to a gene. The CDR3 sequence is CASSSSGRYEQYF. The CDR3 coding sequence is TGTGCCAGCAGCTCTAGCGGGAGATACGAGCAGTACTTC.

This chain links TRBV6-5 with TRBJ2-7, with 7 bases that match TRBD1. The CDR3 is 15 amino acids. Looked up from germline, CDR1 is MNHEY and CDR2 is SVGAGI. The V and J ends lost 7 bases and 0 bases, in that order; junction bases with no gene match: 9. The CDR3 region is CASTRQGSPSYEQYF. The CDR3, as DNA: TGTGCCAGCACCCGACAGGGCAGCCCCTCCTACGAGCAGTACTTC.

This clone was recorded only once. The chain links TRBV18 to TRBJ2-7; TRBD1 agrees at 9 bases. This CDR3 region has 15 residues. Germline trimming cut 2 bases from V and 4 bases from J; bases unmatched to any gene: 6. Germline V CDR1 and CDR2: KGHSH, LQKENI. CDR3 DNA: TGTGCCAGCTCACCAATAGACAGGGGGAGATACGAGCAGTACTTC. It yields the protein CASSPIDRGRYEQYF.

The chain couples TRBV5-1 to TRBJ2-1, with 8 positions matching TRBD2. This CDR3 has 18 residues. Germline loops: CDR1 SGHRS, CDR2 YFSETQ. The V segment lost 0 bases and the J segment 0 bases; nucleotides outside the gene matches: 8. The CDR3 DNA reads TGCGCCAGCAGCTTGGCAGCGGGTGGGACTAGCTCCTACAATGAGCAGTTCTTC. It translates to CASSLAAGGTSSYNEQFF.

The chain is built from TRBV19 and TRBJ2-7; a possible D gene is TRBD2 (6 bases). From germline, CDR1 is LNHDA and CDR2 SQIVND (reference sequence). V dropped 4 bases and J dropped 2 bases, with 15 bases sitting between them. The CDR3 extends over 15 amino acids. The CDR3 DNA reads as TGTGCCAGTAGTAAGTCCGGCGGGATTCCCTACGAGCAGTACTTC. It translates to CASSKSGGIPYEQYF.

The V gene is TRBV3-1 (or the pseudogene TRBV3-2), the J gene TRBJ2-3, with 10 bases lining up with TRBD2. The junction had 7 bases not matched to a gene; V was cut back by 2 bases and J by 5 bases. Looked up from germline, CDR1 is LGHDT and CDR2 is YNNKEL (reference sequence). The CDR3 runs 16 residues. The CDR3 reads CASSQTSGGAGDTQYF. The CDR3 DNA reads TGTGCCAGCAGCCAAACGAGCGGGGGGGCTGGAGATACGCAGTATTTT.

This chain's CDR3 is CASSLTSGYTF. In DNA, the CDR3 is TGTGCCAGCAGCCTGACTAGTGGCTACACCTTC. The chain links TRBV6-5 to TRBJ1-2; D gene ambiguous. CDR3 length: 11 residues. V was cut by 6 bases and J by 7 bases, with 9 bases left in between. The germline V gene has CDR1 MNHEY and CDR2 SVGAGI.

The genes are TRBV5-1 and TRBJ2-7, with D possibly matching TRBD1 (5 bases). The germline V and J ends were trimmed by 0 bases and 3 bases, with 19 bases remaining between them. Germline V gives CDR1 SGHRS, CDR2 YFSETQ. The CDR3 runs to 17 residues. The CDR3, as DNA: TGCGCCAGCAGCTTGGATTCTTCCAGGACAACATACTACGAGCAGTACTTC. It translates to CASSLDSSRTTYYEQYF.

The chain recombines TRBV10-2 with TRBJ2-2; TRBD2 agrees at 9 bases. Germline V gene sequence: CDR1 WSHSY, CDR2 SAAADI. This CDR3 region has 14 residues. Germline trimming cut 6 bases from V and 7 bases from J; bases unmatched to any gene: 6. In DNA form, the CDR3 reads TGCGCCAGCAGAGTAGCGGGAGCGGTCGGGGAGCTGTTTTTT. Translated, it gives CASRVAGAVGELFF.

The genes are TRBV5-1 and TRBJ2-3, with 14 bases lining up with TRBD2. V lost 3 bases to trimming and J lost 4 bases; unmatched junction nucleotides: 1. The CDR3 has 15 residues. CDR1 and CDR2 from the germline V gene are SGHRS and YFSETQ. Written as DNA, the CDR3 is TGCGCCAGCAGCTGGGGACTAGCGGGAGCAGATACGCAGTATTTT. Its translation is CASSWGLAGADTQYF.

CDR3 nucleotide sequence: TGTGCCAGCAGTGAAGCCGTAGCGGGTCGGAACTACGAGCAGTACTTC. Translated, it gives CASSEAVAGRNYEQYF. The V gene is TRBV6-1, the J gene TRBJ2-7; 7 bases fit TRBD2. CDR1 is MNHNS and CDR2 is SASEGT in the germline V gene. V trimming: 0 bases; J trimming: 3 bases; junction bases outside the gene matches: 8. The CDR3 has 16 amino acids.